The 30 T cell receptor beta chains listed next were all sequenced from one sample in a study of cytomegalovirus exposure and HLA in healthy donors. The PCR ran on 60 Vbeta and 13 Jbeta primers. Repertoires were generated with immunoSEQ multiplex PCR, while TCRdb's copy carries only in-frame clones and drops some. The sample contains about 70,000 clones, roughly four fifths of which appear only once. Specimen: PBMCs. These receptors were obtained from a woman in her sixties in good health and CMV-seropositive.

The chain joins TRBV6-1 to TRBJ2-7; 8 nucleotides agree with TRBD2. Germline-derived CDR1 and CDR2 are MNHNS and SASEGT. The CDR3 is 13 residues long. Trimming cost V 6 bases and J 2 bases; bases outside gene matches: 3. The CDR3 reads CASRRAGAYEQYF. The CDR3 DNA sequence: TGTGCCAGCAGGAGAGCGGGAGCCTACGAGCAGTACTTC.

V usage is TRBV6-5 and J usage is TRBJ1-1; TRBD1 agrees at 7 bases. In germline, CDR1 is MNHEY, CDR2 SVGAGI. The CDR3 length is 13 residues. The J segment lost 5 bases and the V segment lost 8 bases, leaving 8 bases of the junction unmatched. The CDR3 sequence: CASGDRVGTEAFF. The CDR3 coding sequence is TGTGCCAGCGGAGACAGGGTGGGGACTGAAGCTTTCTTT.

CDR3 residues: CASSLAGYGLTGELFF. In nucleotides, the CDR3 is TGCGCCAGCAGCTTGGCCGGCTATGGGCTAACCGGGGAGCTGTTTTTT. The V call is TRBV5-1, the J call TRBJ2-2; no firm D call. Trimming took off 0 bases at V and 5 bases at J, with 14 bases between the two ends. This CDR3 spans 16 amino acids. Germline V gives CDR1 SGHRS, CDR2 YFSETQ.

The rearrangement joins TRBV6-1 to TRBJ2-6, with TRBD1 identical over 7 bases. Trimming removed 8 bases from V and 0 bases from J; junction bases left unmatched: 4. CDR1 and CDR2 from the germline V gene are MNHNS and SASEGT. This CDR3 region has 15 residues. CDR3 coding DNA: TGTGCCAGCGGGACAGCGACCTCTGGGGCCAACGTCCTGACTTTC. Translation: CASGTATSGANVLTF.

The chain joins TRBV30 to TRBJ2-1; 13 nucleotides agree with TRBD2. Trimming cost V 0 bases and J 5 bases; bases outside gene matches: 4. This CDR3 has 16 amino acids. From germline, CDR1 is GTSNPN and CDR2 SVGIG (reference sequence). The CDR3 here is CAWSVWGLAGNNEQFF. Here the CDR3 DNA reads TGTGCCTGGAGTGTCTGGGGACTAGCGGGAAACAATGAGCAGTTCTTC.

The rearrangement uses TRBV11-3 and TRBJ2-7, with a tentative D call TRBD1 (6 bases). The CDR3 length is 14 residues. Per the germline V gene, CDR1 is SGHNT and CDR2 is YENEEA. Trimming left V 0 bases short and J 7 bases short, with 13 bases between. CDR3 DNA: TGTGCCAGCAGCTTAGATCGGACAGTCAGAGAGCAGTACTTC. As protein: CASSLDRTVREQYF.

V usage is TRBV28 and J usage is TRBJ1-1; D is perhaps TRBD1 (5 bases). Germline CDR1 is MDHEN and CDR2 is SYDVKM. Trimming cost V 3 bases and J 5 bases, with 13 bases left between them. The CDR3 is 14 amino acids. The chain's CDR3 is CASSFRGGGTEAFF. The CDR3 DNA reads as TGTGCCAGCAGTTTCCGGGGGGGAGGAACTGAAGCTTTCTTT.

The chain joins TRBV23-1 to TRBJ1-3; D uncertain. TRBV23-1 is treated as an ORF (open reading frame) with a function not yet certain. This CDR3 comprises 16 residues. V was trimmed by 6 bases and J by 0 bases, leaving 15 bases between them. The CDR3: CASSTRRVVSGNTIYF. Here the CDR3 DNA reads TGCGCCAGCAGCACCCGGAGGGTGGTCTCTGGAAACACCATATATTTT.

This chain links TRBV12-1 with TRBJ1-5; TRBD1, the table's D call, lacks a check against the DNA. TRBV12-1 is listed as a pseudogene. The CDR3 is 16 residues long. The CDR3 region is CASSQLRDRGNQPQHF. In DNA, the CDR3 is TGTGCCAGCAGCCAACTCCGGGACAGAGGCAATCAGCCCCAGCATTTT.

The CDR3 bases are TGCGCCAGCAGTGACGCAACTAATGAAAAACTGTTTTTT. This encodes CASSDATNEKLFF. The chain uses TRBV10-2 and TRBJ1-4; no definite D call. Trimming took 3 bases from V and 0 from J, leaving 2 bases between them. This CDR3 is 13 amino acids long. The germline V gene encodes CDR1 WSHSY and CDR2 SAAADI.

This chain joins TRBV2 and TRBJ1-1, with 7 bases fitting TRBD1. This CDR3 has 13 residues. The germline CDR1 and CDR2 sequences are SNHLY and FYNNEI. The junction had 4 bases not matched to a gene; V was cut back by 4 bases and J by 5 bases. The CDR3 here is CASSGLQGTEAFF. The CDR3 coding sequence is TGTGCCAGCAGTGGGTTACAGGGGACTGAAGCTTTCTTT.

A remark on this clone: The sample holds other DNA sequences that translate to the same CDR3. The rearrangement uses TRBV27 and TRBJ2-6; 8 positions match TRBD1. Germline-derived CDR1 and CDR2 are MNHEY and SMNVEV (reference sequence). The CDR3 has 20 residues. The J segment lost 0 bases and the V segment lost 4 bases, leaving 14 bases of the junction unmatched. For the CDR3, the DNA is TGTGCCAGCAGTTCAGCTTACTTACGGGACAGGCGCTCTGGGGCCAACGTCCTGACTTTC. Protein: CASSSAYLRDRRSGANVLTF.

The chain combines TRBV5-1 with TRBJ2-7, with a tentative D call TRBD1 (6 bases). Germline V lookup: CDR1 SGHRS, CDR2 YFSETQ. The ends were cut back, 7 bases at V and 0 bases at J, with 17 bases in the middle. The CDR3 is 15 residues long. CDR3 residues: CASRRGETVSYEQYF. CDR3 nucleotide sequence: TGCGCCAGCCGCAGGGGCGAGACAGTCTCCTACGAGCAGTACTTC.

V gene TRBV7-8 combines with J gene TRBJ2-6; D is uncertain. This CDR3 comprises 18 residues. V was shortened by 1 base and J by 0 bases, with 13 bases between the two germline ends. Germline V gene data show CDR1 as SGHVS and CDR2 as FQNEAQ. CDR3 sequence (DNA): TGTGCCAGCAGCTTAGACCGCGCCTGGGCCTCTGGGGCCAACGTCCTGACTTTC. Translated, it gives CASSLDRAWASGANVLTF.

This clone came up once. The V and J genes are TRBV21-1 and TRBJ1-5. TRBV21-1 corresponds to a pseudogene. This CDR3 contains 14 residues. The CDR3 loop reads CASSKAGGYQPQHF. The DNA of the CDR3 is TGTGCCAGCAGCAAAGCGGGAGGGTATCAGCCCCAGCATTTT.

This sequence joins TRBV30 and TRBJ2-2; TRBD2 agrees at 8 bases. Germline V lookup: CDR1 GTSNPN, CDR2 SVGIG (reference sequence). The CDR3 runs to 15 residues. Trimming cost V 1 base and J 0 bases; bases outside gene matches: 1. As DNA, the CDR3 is TGTGCCTGGAGTGCCGGGGGGGCGAACACCGGGGAGCTGTTTTTT. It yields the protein CAWSAGGANTGELFF. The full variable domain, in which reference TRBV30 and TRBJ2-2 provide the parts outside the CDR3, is SQTIHQWPATLVQPVGSPLSLECTVEGTSNPNLYWYRQAAGRGLQLLFYSVGIGQISSEVPQNLSASRPQDRQFILSSKKLLLSDSGFYLCAWSAGGANTGELFFGEGSRLTVL.

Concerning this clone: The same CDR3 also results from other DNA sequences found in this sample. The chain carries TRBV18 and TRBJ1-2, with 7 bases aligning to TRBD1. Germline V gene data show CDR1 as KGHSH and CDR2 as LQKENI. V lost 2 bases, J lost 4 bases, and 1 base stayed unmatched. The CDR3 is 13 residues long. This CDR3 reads CASSPGTAYGYTF. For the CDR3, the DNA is TGTGCCAGCTCACCAGGGACAGCCTATGGCTACACCTTC.

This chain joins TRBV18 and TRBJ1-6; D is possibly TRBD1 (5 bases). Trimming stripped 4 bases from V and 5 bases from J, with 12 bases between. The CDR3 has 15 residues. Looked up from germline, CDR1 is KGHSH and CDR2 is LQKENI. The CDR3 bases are TGTGCCAGCTCACTAGGACAAACCGATAATTCACCCCTCCACTTT. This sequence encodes CASSLGQTDNSPLHF.

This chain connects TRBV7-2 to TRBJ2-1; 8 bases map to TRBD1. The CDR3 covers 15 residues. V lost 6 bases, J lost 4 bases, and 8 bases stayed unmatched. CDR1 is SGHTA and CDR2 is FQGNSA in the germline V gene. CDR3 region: CASSSGQGLYNEQFF. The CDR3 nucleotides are TGTGCCAGCAGTTCCGGACAGGGATTATACAATGAGCAGTTCTTC.

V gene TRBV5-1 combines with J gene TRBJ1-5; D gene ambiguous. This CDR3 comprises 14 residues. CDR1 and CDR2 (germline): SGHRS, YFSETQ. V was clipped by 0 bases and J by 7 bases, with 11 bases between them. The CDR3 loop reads CASSLGGVGQPQHF. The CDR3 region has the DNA TGCGCCAGCAGCTTGGGCGGGGTTGGACAGCCCCAGCATTTT.

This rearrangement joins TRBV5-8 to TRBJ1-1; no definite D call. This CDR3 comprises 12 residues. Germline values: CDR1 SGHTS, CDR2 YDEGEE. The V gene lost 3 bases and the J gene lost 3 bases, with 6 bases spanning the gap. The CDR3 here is CASSSLYTEAFF. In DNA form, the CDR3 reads TGTGCCAGCAGCTCCTTGTACACTGAAGCTTTCTTT.

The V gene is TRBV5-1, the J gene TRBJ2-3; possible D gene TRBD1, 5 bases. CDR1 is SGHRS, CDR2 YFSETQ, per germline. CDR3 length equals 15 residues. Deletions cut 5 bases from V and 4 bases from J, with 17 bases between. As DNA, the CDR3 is TGCGCCAGCAGGGTGGAACAGGCGAGCCCAGATACGCAGTATTTT. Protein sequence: CASRVEQASPDTQYF.

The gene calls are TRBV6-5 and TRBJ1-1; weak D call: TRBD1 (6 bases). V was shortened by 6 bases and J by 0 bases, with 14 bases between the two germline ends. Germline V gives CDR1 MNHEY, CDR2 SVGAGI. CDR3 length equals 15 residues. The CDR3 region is CASSIDRTMNTEAFF. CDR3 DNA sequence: TGTGCCAGCAGCATAGACAGGACCATGAACACTGAAGCTTTCTTT.

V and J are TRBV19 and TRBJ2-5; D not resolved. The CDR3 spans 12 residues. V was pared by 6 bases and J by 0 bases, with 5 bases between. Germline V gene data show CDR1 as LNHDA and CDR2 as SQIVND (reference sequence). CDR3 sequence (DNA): TGTGCCAGTAGCTTGTACCAAGAGACCCAGTACTTC. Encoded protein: CASSLYQETQYF.

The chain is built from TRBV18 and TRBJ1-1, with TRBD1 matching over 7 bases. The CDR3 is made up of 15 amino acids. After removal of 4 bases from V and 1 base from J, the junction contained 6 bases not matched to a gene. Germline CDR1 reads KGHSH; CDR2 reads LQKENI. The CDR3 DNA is TGTGCCAGCTCACGGGGGACAGTACAGAACACTGAAGCTTTCTTT. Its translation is CASSRGTVQNTEAFF.

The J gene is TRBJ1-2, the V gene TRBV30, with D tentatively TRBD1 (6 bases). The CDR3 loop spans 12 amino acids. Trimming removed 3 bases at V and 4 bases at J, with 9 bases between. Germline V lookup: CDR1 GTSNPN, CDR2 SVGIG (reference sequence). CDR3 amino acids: CAWRQGIYGYTF. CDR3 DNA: TGTGCCTGGAGGCAGGGGATCTATGGCTACACCTTC.

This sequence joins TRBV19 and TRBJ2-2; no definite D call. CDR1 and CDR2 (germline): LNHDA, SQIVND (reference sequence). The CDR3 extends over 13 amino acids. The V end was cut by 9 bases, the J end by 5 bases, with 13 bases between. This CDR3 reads CARPPEETGELFF. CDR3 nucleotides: TGTGCCAGGCCACCCGAGGAAACCGGGGAGCTGTTTTTT.

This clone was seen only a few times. The CDR3 DNA sequence: TGTGCCAGCAGTCCCAGGGTGGCCGGGGAGCTGTTTTTT. This translates into CASSPRVAGELFF. The chain links TRBV6-6 to TRBJ2-2; possible D gene TRBD1, 5 bases. V lost 5 bases and J 6 bases, leaving 10 bases between the germline ends. The CDR3 spans 13 residues. Germline V gene sequence: CDR1 MNHNY, CDR2 SVGAGI (reference sequence).

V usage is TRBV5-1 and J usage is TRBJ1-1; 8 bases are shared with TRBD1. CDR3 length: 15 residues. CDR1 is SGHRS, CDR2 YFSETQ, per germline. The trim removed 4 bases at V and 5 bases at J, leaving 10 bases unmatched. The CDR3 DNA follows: TGCGCCAGCAGCAGCCAGGGGGCGCGGTTGACTGAAGCTTTCTTT. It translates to CASSSQGARLTEAFF.

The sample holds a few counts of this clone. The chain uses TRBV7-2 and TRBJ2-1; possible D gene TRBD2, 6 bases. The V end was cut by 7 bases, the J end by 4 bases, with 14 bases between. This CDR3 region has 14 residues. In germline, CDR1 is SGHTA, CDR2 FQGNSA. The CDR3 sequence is CASNLGLQYNEQFF. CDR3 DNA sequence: TGTGCCAGCAACTTGGGACTCCAGTACAATGAGCAGTTCTTC.